This T cell receptor (beta chain) was recorded in a study of metastatic and nonmetastatic thyroid tumors. About the study: Repertoires of blood and of tissue (tumor or nodule) from malignant and benign thyroid patients were compared.

The entire patient cohort was treatment-naive prior to thyroid surgery. Study-wide results and limits: TCR beta diversity was reportedly significantly higher in malignant thyroid tumors than benign nodules, in blood and tumor.

Original processing methods: A distant-metastasis classifier for papillary thyroid cancer was built using CDR3 differences across clinicopathological groups. MiXCR reprocessed the PCR reads for TCRdb. In this record, the V and J calls reflect TCRdb's handling and not the investigators' own analysis. The sample shows 20,000 or so clones, under 25% of them seen only once. About this clone: Its antigen is unidentified.

Sample: tumor tissue. This TCR derives from a male donor with papillary thyroid cancer or a benign thyroid nodule (not recorded which). Some clones in this sample may be carry-over from other donors' samples.

This chain's CDR3 is CASRGGQGISYEQYF. As DNA, the CDR3 is TGTGCGTCAAGGGGAGGACAGGGGATCTCCTACGAGCAGTACTTC. This chain links TRBV11-2 with TRBJ2-7; TRBD1 agrees at 9 bases. Germline V gene sequence: CDR1 SGHAT, CDR2 FQNNGV. CDR3 size: 15 residues. The full variable domain, completed using reference TRBV11-2 and TRBJ2-7, is EAGVAQSPRYKIIEKRQSVAFWCNPISGHATLYWYQQILGQGPKLLIQFQNNGVVDDSQLPKDRFSAERLKGVDSTLKIQPAKLEDSAVYLCASRGGQGISYEQYFGPGTRLTVT.